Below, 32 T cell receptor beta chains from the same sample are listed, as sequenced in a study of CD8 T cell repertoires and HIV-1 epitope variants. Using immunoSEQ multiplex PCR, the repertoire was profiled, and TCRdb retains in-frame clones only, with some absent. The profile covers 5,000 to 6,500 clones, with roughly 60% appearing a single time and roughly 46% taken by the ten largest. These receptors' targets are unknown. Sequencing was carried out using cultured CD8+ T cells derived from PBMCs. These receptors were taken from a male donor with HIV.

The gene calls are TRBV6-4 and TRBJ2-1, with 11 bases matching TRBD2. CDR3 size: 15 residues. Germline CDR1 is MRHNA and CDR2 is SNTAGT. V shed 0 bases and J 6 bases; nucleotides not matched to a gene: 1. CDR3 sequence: CASSDSSGGANEQFF. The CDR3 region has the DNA TGTGCCAGCAGTGACTCTAGCGGGGGGGCCAATGAGCAGTTCTTC.

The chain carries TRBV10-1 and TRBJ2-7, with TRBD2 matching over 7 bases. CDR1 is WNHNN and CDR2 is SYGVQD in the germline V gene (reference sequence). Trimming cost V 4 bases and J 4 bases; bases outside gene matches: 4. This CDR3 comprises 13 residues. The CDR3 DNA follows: TGCGCCAGCAGTGGGGACTATTTTTACGAGCAGTACTTC. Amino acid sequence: CASSGDYFYEQYF.

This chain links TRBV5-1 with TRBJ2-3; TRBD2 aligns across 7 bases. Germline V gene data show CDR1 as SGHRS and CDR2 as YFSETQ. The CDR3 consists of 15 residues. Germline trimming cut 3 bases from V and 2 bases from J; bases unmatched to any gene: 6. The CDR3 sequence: CASSSLAEFTDTQYF. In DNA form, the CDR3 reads TGCGCCAGCAGCTCCCTAGCGGAGTTCACAGATACGCAGTATTTT. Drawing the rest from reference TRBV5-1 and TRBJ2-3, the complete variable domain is KAGVTQTPRYLIKTRGQQVTLSCSPISGHRSVSWYQQTPGQGLQFLFEYFSETQRNKGNFPGRFSGRQFSNSRSEMNVSTLELGDSALYLCASSSLAEFTDTQYFGPGTRLTVL.

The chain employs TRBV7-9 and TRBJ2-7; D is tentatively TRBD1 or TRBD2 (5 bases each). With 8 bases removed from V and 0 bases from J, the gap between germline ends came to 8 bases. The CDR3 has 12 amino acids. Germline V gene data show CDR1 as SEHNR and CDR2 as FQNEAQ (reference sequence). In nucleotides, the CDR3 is TGTGCCAGCGGGGACGGCTCCTACGAGCAGTACTTC. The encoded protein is CASGDGSYEQYF.

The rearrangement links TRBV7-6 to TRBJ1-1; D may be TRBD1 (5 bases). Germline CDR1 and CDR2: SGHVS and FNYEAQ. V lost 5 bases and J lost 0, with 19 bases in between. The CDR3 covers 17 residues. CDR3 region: CASSLQGRGRVNTEAFF. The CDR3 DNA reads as TGTGCCAGCAGCCTACAAGGGCGGGGCAGGGTGAACACTGAAGCTTTCTTT.

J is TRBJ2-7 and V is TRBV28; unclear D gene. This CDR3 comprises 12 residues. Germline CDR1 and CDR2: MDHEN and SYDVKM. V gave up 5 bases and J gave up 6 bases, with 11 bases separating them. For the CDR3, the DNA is TGTGCCAGCAGTGCACTTCTTGGCGAGCAGTACTTC. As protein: CASSALLGEQYF.

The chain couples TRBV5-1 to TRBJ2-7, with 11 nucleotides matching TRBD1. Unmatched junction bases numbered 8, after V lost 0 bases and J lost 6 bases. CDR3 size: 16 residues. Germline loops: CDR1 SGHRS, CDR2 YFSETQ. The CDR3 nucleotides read TGCGCCAGCAGCTTGGATGGGGACAGGGGGTTGGGCGAGCAGTACTTC. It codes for CASSLDGDRGLGEQYF.

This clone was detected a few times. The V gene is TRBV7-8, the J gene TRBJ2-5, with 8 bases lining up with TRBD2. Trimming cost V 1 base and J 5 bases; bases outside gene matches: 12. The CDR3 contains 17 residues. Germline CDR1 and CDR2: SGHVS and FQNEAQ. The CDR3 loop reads CASSLGVSGDLTETQYF. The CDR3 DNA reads TGTGCCAGCAGCTTAGGGGTTAGCGGGGACCTTACGGAGACCCAGTACTTC.

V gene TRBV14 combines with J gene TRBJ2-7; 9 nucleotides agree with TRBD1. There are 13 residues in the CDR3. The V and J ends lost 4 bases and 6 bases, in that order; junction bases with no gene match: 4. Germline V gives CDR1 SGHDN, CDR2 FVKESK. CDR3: CASSPGQGREQYF. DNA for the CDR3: TGTGCCAGCAGCCCGGGACAGGGACGCGAGCAGTACTTC.

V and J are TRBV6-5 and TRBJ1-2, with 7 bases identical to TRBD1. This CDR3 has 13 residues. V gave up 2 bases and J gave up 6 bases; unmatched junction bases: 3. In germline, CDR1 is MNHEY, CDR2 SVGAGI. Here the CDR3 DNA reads TGTGCCAGCAGTTACCAGGGGGTGAATGGCTACACCTTC. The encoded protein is CASSYQGVNGYTF.

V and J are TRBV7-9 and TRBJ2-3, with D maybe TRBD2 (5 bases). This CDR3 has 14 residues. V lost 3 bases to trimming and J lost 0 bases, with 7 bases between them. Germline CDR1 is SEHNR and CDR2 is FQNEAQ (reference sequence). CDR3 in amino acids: CASSFEGSTDTQYF. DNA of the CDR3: TGTGCCAGCAGCTTCGAGGGAAGCACAGATACGCAGTATTTT.

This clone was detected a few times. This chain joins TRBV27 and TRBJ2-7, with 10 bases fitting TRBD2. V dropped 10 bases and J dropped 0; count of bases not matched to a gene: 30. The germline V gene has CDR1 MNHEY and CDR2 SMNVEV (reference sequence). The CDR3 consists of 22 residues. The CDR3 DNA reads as TGTGCCACCAGACATATTAGAAGGGAGTGGGTACTAGCGGGACCTATCTCCTACGAGCAGTACTTC. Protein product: CATRHIRREWVLAGPISYEQYF.

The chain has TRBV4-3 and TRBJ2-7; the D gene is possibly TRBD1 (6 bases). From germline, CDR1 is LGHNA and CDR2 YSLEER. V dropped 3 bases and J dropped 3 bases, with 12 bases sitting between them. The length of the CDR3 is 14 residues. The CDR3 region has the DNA TGCGCCAGCAGCCAGCAAAAACAGGGCTACGAGCAGTACTTC. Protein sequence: CASSQQKQGYEQYF.

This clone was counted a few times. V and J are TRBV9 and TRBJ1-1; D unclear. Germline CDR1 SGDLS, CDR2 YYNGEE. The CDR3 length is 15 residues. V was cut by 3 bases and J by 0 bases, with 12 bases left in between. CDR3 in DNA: TGTGCCAGCAGCGCCGGGGAGATTTTGAACACTGAAGCTTTCTTT. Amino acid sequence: CASSAGEILNTEAFF.

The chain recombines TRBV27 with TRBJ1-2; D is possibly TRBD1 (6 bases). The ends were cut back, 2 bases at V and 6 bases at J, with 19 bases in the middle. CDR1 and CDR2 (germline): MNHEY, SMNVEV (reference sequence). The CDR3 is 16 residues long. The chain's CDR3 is CASSLLWTEESNGYTF. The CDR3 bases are TGTGCCAGCAGTTTACTATGGACAGAAGAAAGTAATGGCTACACCTTC.

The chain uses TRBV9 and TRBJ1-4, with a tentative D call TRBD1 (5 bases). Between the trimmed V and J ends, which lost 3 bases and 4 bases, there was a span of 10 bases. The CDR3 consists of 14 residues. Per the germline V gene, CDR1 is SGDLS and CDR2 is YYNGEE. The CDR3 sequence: CASSEPTDNEKLFF. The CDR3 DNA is TGTGCCAGCAGCGAGCCGACAGATAATGAAAAACTGTTTTTT.

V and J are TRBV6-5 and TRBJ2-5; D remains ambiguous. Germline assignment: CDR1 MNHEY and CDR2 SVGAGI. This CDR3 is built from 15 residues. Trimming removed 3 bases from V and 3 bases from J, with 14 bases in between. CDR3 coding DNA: TGTGCCAGCAGTTATGGGTCCTATGCGGAAGAGACCCAGTACTTC. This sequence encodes CASSYGSYAEETQYF.

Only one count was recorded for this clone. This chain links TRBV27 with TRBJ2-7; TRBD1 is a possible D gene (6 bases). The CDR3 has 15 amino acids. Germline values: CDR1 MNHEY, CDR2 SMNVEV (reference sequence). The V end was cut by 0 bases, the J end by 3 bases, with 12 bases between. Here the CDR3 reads CASSLSLGQFYEQYF. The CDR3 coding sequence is TGTGCCAGCAGTTTATCGTTAGGACAGTTCTACGAGCAGTACTTC.

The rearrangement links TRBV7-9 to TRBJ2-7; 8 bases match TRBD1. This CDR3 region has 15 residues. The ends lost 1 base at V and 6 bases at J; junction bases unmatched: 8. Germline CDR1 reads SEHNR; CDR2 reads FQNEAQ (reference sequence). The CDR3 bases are TGTGCCAGCAGCTTAGTAGCTAGTGGGACAGGCGAGCAGTACTTC. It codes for CASSLVASGTGEQYF.

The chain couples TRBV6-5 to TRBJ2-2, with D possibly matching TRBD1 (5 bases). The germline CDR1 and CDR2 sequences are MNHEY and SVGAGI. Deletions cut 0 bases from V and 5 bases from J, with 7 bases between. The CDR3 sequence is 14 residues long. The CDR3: CASSYSQGTGELFF. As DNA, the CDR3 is TGTGCCAGCAGTTACTCGCAGGGAACCGGGGAGCTGTTTTTT.

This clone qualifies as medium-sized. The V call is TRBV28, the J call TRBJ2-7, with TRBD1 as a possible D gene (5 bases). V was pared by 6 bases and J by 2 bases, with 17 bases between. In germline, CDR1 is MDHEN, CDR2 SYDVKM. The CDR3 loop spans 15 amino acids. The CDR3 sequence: CASSESIGQAYEQYF. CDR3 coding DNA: TGTGCCAGCAGCGAATCAATAGGACAAGCCTACGAGCAGTACTTC.

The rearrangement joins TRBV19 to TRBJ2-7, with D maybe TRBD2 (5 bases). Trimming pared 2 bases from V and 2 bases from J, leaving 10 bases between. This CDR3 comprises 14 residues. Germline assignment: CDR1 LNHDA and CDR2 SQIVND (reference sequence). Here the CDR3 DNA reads TGTGCCAGTAGTATAACCCTAGCTGCCTACGAGCAGTACTTC. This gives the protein CASSITLAAYEQYF.

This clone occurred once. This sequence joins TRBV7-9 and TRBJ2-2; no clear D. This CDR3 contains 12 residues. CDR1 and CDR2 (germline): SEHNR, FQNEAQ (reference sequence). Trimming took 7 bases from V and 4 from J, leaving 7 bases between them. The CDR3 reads CASTGVTGELFF. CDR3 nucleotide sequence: TGTGCCAGCACTGGGGTCACCGGGGAGCTGTTTTTT.

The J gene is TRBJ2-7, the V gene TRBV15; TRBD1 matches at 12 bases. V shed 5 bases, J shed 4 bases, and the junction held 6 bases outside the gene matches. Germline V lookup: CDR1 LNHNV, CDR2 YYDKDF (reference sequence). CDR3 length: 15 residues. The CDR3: CATSPGTGGAYEQYF. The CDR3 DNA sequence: TGTGCCACCAGCCCCGGGACAGGGGGCGCTTACGAGCAGTACTTC. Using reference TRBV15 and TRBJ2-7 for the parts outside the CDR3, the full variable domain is DAMVIQNPRYQVTQFGKPVTLSCSQTLNHNVMYWYQQKSSQAPKLLFHYYDKDFNNEADTPDNFQSRRPNTSFCFLDIRSPGLGDTAMYLCATSPGTGGAYEQYFGPGTRLTVT.

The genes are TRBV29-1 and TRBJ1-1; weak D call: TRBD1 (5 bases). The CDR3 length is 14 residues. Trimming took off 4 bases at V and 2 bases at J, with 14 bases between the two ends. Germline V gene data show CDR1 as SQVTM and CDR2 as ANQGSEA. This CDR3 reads CSVASWGFNTEAFF. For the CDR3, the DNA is TGCAGCGTTGCTTCTTGGGGGTTCAACACTGAAGCTTTCTTT.

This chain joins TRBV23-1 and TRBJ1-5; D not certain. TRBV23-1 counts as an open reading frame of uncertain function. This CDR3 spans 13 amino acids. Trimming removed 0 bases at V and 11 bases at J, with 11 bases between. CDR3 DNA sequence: TGCGCCAGCAGTCAATCGTTGGCCGACGCCCAGCATTTT. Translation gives CASSQSLADAQHF.

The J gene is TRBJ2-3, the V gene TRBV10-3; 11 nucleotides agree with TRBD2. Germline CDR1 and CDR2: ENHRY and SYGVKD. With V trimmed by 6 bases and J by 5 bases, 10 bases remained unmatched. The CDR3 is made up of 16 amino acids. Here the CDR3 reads CAIRPISGGAGDTQYF. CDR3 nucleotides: TGTGCCATCAGGCCGATTAGCGGGGGGGCTGGAGATACGCAGTATTTT.

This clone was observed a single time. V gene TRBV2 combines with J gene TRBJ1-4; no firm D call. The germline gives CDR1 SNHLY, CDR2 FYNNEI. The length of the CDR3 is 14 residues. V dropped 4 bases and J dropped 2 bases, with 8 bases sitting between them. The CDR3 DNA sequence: TGTGCCAGCAGTGTGCTCGGGACTAATGAAAAACTGTTTTTT. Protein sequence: CASSVLGTNEKLFF.

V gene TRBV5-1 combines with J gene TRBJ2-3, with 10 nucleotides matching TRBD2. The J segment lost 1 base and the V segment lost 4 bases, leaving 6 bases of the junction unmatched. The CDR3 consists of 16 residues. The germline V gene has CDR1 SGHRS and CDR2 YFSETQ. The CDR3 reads CASSDVAGGRTDTQYF. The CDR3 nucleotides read TGCGCCAGCAGCGACGTAGCGGGGGGCCGCACAGATACGCAGTATTTT.

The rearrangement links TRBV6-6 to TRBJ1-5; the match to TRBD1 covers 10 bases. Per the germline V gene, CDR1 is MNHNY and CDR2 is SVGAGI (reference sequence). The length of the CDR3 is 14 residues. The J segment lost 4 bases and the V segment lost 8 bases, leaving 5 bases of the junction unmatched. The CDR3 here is CASGSDRGNQPQHF. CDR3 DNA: TGTGCCAGCGGGTCGGACAGGGGGAATCAGCCCCAGCATTTT.

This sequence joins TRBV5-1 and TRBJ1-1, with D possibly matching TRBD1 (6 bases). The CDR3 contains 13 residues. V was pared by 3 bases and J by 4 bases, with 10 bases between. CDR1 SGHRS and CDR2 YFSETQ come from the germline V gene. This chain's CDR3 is CASSYSQGTEAFF. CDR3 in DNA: TGCGCCAGCAGCTATTCACAGGGCACTGAAGCTTTCTTT.

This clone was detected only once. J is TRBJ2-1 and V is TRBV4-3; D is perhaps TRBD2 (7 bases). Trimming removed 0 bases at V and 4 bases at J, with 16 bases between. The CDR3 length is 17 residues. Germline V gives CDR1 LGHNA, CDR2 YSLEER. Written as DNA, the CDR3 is TGCGCCAGCAGCCAAGAACGAGGGGGGGCTAGTTACAATGAGCAGTTCTTC. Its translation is CASSQERGGASYNEQFF.